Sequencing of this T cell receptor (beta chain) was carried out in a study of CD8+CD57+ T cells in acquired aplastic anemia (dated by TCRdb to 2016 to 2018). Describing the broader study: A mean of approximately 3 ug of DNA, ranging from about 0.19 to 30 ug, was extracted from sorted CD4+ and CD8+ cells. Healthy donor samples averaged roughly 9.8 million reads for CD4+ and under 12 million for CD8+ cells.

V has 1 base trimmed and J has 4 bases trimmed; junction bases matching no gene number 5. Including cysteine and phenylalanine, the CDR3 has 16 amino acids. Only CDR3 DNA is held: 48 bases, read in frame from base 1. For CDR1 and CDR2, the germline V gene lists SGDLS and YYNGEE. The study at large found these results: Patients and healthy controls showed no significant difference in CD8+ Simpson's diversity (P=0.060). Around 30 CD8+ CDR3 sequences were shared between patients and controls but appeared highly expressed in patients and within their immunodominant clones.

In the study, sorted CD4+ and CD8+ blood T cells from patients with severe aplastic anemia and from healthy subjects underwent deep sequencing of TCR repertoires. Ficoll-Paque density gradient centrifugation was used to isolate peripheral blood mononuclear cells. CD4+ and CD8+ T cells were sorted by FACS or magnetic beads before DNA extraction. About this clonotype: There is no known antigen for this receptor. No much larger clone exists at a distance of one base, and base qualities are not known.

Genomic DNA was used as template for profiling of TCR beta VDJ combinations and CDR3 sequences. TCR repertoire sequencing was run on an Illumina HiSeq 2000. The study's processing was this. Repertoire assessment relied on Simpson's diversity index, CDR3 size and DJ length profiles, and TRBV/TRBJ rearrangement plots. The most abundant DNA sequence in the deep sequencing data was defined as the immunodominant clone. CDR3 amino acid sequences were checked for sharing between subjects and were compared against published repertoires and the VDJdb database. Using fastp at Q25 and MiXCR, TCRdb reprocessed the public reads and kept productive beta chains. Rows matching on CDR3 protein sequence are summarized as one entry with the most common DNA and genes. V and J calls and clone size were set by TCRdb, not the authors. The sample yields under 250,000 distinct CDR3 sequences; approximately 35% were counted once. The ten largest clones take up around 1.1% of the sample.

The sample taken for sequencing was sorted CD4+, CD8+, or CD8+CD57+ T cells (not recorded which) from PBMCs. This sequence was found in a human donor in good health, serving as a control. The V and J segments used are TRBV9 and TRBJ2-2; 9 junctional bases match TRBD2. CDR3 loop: CASSVRRGGSTGELFF. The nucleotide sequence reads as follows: TGTGCCAGCAGCGTAAGGCGGGGGGGCTCCACCGGGGAGCTGTTTTTT.